One and the same sample provided the 19 T cell receptor beta chains below, sequenced in a study of read filtering for tumor transcriptome and immune sequencing. This library used roughly 400 ng RNA and molecular barcoded adaptors spanning alpha/delta and beta/gamma chains. From the reads, TCRdb called clonotypes with MiXCR, one entry per CDR3 protein. The table lists around 140,000 distinct CDR3 sequences, 13% of them singletons. Sequenced input: a population of CD138-negative cells sorted from bone marrow. Source of these receptors: a donor over 35 with multiple myeloma.

This clonotype was detected a few times. The chain recombines TRBV6-2 or TRBV6-3 with TRBJ2-4; 7 bases map to TRBD1. Germline assignment: CDR1 MNHEY and CDR2 SVGEGT. The CDR3 totals 14 residues. V was clipped by 6 bases and J by 5 bases; unmatched bases: 7. In DNA form, the CDR3 reads TGTGCCAGCAGCCCGACAGGGAGACAAAACATTCAGTACTTC. Translating it yields CASSPTGRQNIQYF.

This clonotype was recorded at least ten times. The chain joins TRBV5-1 to TRBJ1-1, with D unresolved. This CDR3 region has 15 residues. V was clipped by 0 bases and J by 1 base, with 10 bases between them. Germline loops: CDR1 SGHRS, CDR2 YFSETQ. The CDR3 nucleotides read TGCGCCAGCAGCTTGGCAAGACGAAGGAACACTGAAGCTTTCTTT. Translated: CASSLARRRNTEAFF.

In its sample, this clonotype was seen many times. The chain combines TRBV24-1 with TRBJ2-1; no clear D gene. CDR3 length equals 13 residues. V was pared by 1 base and J by 9 bases, with 9 bases between. The germline CDR1 and CDR2 sequences are KGHDR and SFDVKD. CDR3 residues: CATSDLEGGEQFF. The CDR3 nucleotides are TGTGCCACCAGTGATTTAGAAGGCGGTGAGCAGTTCTTC.

This clonotype was found many times. V is TRBV20-1 and J is TRBJ2-1, with D maybe TRBD2 (6 bases). Trimming shortened V by 3 bases and J by 7 bases, and 10 bases separated the two germline ends. Germline V lookup: CDR1 DFQATT, CDR2 SNEGSKA (reference sequence). The CDR3 extends over 12 amino acids. The CDR3 DNA reads as TGCAGTGCTAGGGTGACTAGTAATGAGCAGTTCTTC. It codes for CSARVTSNEQFF.

In regard to this clonotype: No conserved phenylalanine or tryptophan is present at the end of the CDR3, so a read error is the likely explanation. V gene TRBV4-3 combines with J gene TRBJ2-1, with 9 bases matching TRBD2. This CDR3 region has 21 residues. V lost 1 base and J lost 7; bases outside the gene matches: 23. The V gene's germline CDR1 is LGHNA and CDR2 YSLEER. CDR3 sequence (DNA): TGCGCCAGCAGCCAAGCCCGGGAACAGGGTCTTAGCGGGAGCCGTCGTAATGAGCAGTTCTCC. Protein product: CASSQAREQGLSGSRRNEQFS.

This clonotype was counted at least ten times. The CDR3 DNA reads TGTGCCAGCAGCTCCCGTGGGTCTGACACAGATACGCAGTATTTT. Its translation is CASSSRGSDTDTQYF. The chain couples TRBV3-1 to TRBJ2-3, with D hard to call. Looked up from germline, CDR1 is LGHDT and CDR2 is YNNKEL (reference sequence). There are 15 residues in the CDR3. The V end lost 5 bases, the J end lost 2 bases, and 14 bases lay between the germline ends.

As regards this clonotype: At one of its ends the junction is not consistent with the germline gene, which may arise from a read error. This chain links TRBV5-1 with TRBJ2-1; no reliable D call. Germline V gene lookup returns CDR1 SGHRS and CDR2 YFSETQ. The CDR3 runs 13 residues. The CDR3 region has the DNA TGCGCCAGCTGCTTGGATTCCTACAATGTGCAGTTCTTC. Translated, it gives CASCLDSYNVQFF.

Ten or more counts support this clonotype. The V gene is TRBV12-3 or TRBV12-4, the J gene TRBJ2-3; 13 nucleotides line up with TRBD2. The CDR3 is made up of 16 amino acids. The V gene end was trimmed by 4 bases and the J gene end by 4 bases; junction bases not matched to a gene: 5. CDR3 in amino acids: CASSSGLAGASDTQYF. The CDR3 DNA reads as TGTGCCAGCAGTTCCGGACTAGCGGGGGCCTCAGATACGCAGTATTTT.

This clonotype was counted at least ten times. This chain connects TRBV7-8 to TRBJ2-1; D unclear. CDR1 is SGHVS and CDR2 is FQNEAQ in the germline V gene. V was cut by 1 base and J by 4 bases, with 11 bases left in between. This CDR3 has 15 residues. Here the CDR3 DNA reads TGTGCCAGCAGCTTAGTTGCAAGCCTATACAATGAGCAGTTCTTC. This sequence encodes CASSLVASLYNEQFF.

V and J are TRBV12-3 or TRBV12-4 and TRBJ2-1, with TRBD2 matching over 8 bases. CDR3 length: 14 residues. The V gene end was trimmed by 6 bases and the J gene end by 4 bases; junction bases not matched to a gene: 5. The CDR3 loop is CASSATSGYNEQFF. The CDR3, as DNA: TGTGCCAGCAGCGCTACTAGCGGTTACAATGAGCAGTTCTTC.

This clonotype was recorded at least ten times. V usage is TRBV27 and J usage is TRBJ2-1, with 12 bases aligning to TRBD2. The CDR3 covers 15 residues. The V segment lost 4 bases and the J segment 8 bases; nucleotides outside the gene matches: 6. Germline V lookup: CDR1 MNHEY, CDR2 SMNVEV (reference sequence). The CDR3 nucleotides are TGTGCCAGCAGTTCACCTAGCGGGAGGGCCGATGAGCAGTTCTTC. Its translation: CASSSPSGRADEQFF.

This clonotype was recorded at least ten times. The chain links TRBV24-1 to TRBJ2-2; TRBD1 might be the D (6 bases). The V gene lost 7 bases and the J gene lost 3 bases, with 14 bases spanning the gap. Germline V gene data show CDR1 as KGHDR and CDR2 as SFDVKD. The CDR3 has 15 amino acids. The CDR3 region is CATSTGTRDTGELFF. CDR3 bases: TGTGCCACCAGCACCGGGACAAGAGACACCGGGGAGCTGTTTTTT.

Turning to this clonotype: In this CDR3 the conserved last residue, phenylalanine or tryptophan, is missing, so a read error is likely. No DNA is shown, since the ends of the CDR3 on it are uncertain; the CDR3 is the one TCRdb lists. The chain recombines TRBV11-2 with TRBJ2-1; the table's D call, TRBD1, was not checked against the DNA. The CDR3 spans 14 amino acids, including both terminal residues. CDR1 and CDR2 (germline): SGHAT, FQNNGV. CDR3 region: CASSLWGVSYEQNS.

At least ten counts were recorded for this clonotype. The chain combines TRBV5-1 with TRBJ2-7; D remains ambiguous. Trimming removed 0 bases from V and 6 bases from J, with 13 bases in between. This CDR3 has 14 residues. Germline-derived CDR1 and CDR2 are SGHRS and YFSETQ. The CDR3 DNA reads TGCGCCAGCAGCTTGGCATCAACCATCTCCGAGCAGTACTTC. This translates into CASSLASTISEQYF.

This clonotype was seen at least ten times. The rearrangement joins TRBV29-1 to TRBJ2-3; 9 nucleotides match TRBD2. The CDR3 is made up of 14 amino acids. Germline V CDR1 and CDR2: SQVTM, ANQGSEA. With 4 bases clipped from V and 4 bases from J, the junction kept 6 bases outside the gene matches. CDR3 in DNA: TGCAGCGTTGCGCGGGAGGGCCTCGCAGATACGCAGTATTTT. It yields the protein CSVAREGLADTQYF.

Remarks on this clonotype: A much bigger clone sits one base away, suggesting this may be a read error. The chain joins TRBV7-9 to TRBJ2-7; D perhaps matches TRBD2 (5 bases). The CDR3 runs 18 residues. Germline assignment: CDR1 SEHNR and CDR2 FQNEAQ (reference sequence). V lost 5 bases and J lost 2, with 25 bases in between. CDR3 sequence reads: CASSPPLGGTLRAYEQYF. The CDR3 nucleotides read TGTGCCAGCAGCCCGCCCTTGGGCGGAACCCTGAGGGCCTACGAGCAGTACTTC.

There are many counts of this clonotype. The chain has TRBV3-1 and TRBJ2-7; D might be TRBD1 (5 bases). V was trimmed by 4 bases and J by 3 bases, leaving 13 bases between them. Germline V CDR1 and CDR2: LGHDT, YNNKEL (reference sequence). This CDR3 comprises 14 residues. The CDR3 loop is CASSLWRQGYEQYF. Written as DNA, the CDR3 is TGTGCCAGCAGCCTCTGGCGCCAGGGCTACGAGCAGTACTTC.

This clonotype was picked up a small number of times. The chain carries TRBV2 and TRBJ2-7; 11 bases fit TRBD1. With V trimmed by 7 bases and J by 2 bases, 4 bases remained unmatched. CDR1 and CDR2 (germline): SNHLY, FYNNEI. The CDR3 consists of 14 residues. The CDR3 DNA is TGTGCCAGCACTAGGGACAGGGGGGCCTACGAGCAGTACTTC. Translating gives CASTRDRGAYEQYF. The full variable domain, with the rest looked up from reference TRBV2 and TRBJ2-7, is EPEVTQTPSHQVTQMGQEVILRCVPISNHLYFYWYRQILGQKVEFLVSFYNNEISEKSEIFDDQFSVERPDGSNFTLKIRSTKLEDSAMYFCASTRDRGAYEQYFGPGTRLTVT.

As regards this clonotype: A much larger clone is a single base away; this may be a read error. The chain carries TRBV29-1 and TRBJ2-1, with 11 bases fitting TRBD2. The CDR3 runs to 14 residues. The germline CDR1 and CDR2 sequences are SQVTM and ANQGSEA. The J segment lost 8 bases and the V segment lost 7 bases, leaving 10 bases of the junction unmatched. The CDR3 nucleotides are TGCAGCGCAGATAGCGGGAGGGCCATTTATGAGCAGTTCTTC. This codes for CSADSGRAIYEQFF.